This T cell receptor (beta chain) was recorded in a study of CD8 T cells in Susac syndrome. It was with random hexamers that 0.5 to 1 ug RNA was reverse transcribed. With immunoSEQ multiplex PCR, TCR beta CDR3 was amplified across 54 Vbeta and 13 Jbeta. MiXCR, applied by TCRdb to the immunoSEQ multiplex PCR reads, yields one record per CDR3 protein. The profile shows approximately 270,000 distinct CDR3 sequences, around 93% of them singletons. The CDR3 is made up of 14 amino acids. With 3 bases clipped from V and 6 bases from J, the junction kept 3 bases outside the gene matches. Germline V gene sequence: CDR1 KGHSH, CDR2 LQKENI. Peripheral blood CD8+ and CD4+ T cells were profiled by TCR beta sequencing.

The V and J genes are TRBV18 and TRBJ1-5; 9 positions match TRBD1. This clonotype was sampled from a human donor with multiple sclerosis. The sample consisted of CD4+ T cells from PBMCs. The CDR3 DNA reads as TGTGCCAGCTCACCGACAGGGGGAAGTCAGCCCCAGCATTTT. It codes for CASSPTGGSQPQHF.